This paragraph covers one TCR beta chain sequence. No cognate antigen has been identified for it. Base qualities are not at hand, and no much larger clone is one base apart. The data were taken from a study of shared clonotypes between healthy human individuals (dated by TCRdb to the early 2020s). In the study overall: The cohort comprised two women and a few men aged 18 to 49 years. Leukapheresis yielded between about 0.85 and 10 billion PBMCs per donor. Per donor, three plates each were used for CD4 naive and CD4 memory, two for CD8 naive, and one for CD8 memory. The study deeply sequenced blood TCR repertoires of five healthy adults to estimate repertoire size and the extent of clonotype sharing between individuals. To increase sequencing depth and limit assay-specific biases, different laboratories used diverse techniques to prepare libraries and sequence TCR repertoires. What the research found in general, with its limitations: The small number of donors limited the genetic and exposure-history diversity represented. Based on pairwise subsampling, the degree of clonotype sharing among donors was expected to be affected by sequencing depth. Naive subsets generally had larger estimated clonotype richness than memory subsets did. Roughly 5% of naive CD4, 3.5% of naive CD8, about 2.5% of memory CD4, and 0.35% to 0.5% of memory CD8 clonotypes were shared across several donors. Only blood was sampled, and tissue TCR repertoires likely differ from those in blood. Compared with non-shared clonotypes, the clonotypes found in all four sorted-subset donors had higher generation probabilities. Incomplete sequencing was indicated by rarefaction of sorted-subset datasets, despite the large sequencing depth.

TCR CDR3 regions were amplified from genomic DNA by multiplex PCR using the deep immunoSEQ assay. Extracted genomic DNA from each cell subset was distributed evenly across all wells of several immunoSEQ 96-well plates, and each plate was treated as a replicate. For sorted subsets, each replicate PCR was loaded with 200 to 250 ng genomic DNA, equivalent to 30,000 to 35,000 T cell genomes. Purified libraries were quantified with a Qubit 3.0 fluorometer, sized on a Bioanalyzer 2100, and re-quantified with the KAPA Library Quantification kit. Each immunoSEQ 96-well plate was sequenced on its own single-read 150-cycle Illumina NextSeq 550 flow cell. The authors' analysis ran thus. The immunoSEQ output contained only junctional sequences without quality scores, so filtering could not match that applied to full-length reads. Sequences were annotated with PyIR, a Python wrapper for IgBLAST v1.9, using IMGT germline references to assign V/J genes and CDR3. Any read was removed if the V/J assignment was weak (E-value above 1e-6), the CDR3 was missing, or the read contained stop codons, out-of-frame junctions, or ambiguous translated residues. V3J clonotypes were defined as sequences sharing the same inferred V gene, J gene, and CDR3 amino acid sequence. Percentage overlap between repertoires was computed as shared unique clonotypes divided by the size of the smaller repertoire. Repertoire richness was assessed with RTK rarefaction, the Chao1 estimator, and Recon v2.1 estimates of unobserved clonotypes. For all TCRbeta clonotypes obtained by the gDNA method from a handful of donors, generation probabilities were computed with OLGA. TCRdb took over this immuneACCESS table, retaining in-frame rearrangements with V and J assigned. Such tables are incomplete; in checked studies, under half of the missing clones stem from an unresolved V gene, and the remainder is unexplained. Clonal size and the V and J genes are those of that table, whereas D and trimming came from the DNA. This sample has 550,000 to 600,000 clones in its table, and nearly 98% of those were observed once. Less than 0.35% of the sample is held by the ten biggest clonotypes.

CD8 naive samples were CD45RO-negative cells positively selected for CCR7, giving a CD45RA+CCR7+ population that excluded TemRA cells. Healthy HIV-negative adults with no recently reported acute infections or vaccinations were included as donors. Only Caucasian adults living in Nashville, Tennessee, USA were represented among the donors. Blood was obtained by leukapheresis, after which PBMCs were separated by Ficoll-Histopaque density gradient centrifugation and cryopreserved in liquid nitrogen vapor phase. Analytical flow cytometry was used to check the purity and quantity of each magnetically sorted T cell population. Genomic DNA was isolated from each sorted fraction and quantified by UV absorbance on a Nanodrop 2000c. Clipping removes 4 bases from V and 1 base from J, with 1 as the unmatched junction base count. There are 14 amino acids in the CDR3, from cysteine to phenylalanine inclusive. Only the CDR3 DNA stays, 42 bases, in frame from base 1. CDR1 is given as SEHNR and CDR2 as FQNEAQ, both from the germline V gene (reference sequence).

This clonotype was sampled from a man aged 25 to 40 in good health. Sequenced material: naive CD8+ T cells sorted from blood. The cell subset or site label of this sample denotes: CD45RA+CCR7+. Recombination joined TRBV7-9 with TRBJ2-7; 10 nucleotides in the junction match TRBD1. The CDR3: CASSWGQGSYEQYF. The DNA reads TGTGCCAGCAGCTGGGGACAGGGGTCCTACGAGCAGTACTTC.